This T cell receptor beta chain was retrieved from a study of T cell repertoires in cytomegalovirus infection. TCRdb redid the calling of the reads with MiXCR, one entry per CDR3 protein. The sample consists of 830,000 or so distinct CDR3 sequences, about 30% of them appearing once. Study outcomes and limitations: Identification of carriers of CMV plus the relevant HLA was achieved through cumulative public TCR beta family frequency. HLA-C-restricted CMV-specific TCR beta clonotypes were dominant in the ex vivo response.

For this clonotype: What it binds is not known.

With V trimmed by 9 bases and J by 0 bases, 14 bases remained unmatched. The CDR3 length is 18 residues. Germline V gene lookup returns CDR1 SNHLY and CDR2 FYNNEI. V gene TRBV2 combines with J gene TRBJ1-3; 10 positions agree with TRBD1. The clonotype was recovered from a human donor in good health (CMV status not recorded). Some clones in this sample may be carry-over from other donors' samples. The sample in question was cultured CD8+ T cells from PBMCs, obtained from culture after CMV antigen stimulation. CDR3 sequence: CARGGTGESLRSGNTIYF. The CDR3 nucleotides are TGTGCCAGGGGAGGGACAGGGGAATCCCTCCGCTCTGGAAACACCATATATTTT.